The rows below give T cell receptor beta chains drawn from one sample of a study of T cell repertoires in cytomegalovirus infection. No antigen is known for these receptors. TCRdb re-called the reads through MiXCR, storing one row per CDR3 protein. Among about 700,000 distinct CDR3 sequences listed, about 30% were seen once. This specimen was cultured PBMCs, taken from culture after CMV antigen stimulation. The receptors originated from a human donor in good health (CMV status not recorded). Some clones in this sample may be carry-over from other donors' samples. Each CDR3 is given with its conserved first and last residue. Fields, in order: V gene, J gene, clone size, D gene, CDR3 DNA, CDR3 protein. A D gene is named only where the DNA matches it firmly. The size field is filled for only some rows; it gives once, few, many or a size class.

TRBV7-2	TRBJ2-1	-	TRBD2	TGTGCCAGCAGGTCCGGGACTACACCATACAATGAGCAGTTCTTC	CASRSGTTPYNEQFF
TRBV7-8	TRBJ2-7	few	-	TGTGCCAGCAGCGTTTTCGGGATTGCCTACGAGCAGTACTTC	CASSVFGIAYEQYF
TRBV7-2	TRBJ2-7	-	-	TGTGCCAGCAAGGACAGTAACTCCTACGAGCAGTACTTC	CASKDSNSYEQYF
TRBV7-3	TRBJ2-3	-	TRBD2	TGTGCCAGCAGCTTAATGGGCGGGGAGGGGACAGATACGCAGTATTTT	CASSLMGGEGTDTQYF
TRBV20-1	TRBJ2-5	once	-	TGCAGTGCTAGAGACTGGGTCGAGACCCAGTACTTC	CSARDWVETQYF
TRBV28	TRBJ2-3	-	-	TGTGCCAGCAGTTTTCGGGGGACCGCAGATACGCAGTATTTT	CASSFRGTADTQYF
TRBV7-9	TRBJ2-1	once	TRBD2	TGTGCCAGCGGCTATTGGGCGGGAGGGCCCGATGAGCAGTTCTTC	CASGYWAGGPDEQFF
TRBV20-1	TRBJ2-5	-	TRBD1	TGCAGTGCCCGGAGAGGGGACAGGGACTATTCGGTTAGGGAGACCCAGTACTTC	CSARRGDRDYSVRETQYF
TRBV7-9	TRBJ1-1	-	-	TGTGCCACAACTGGGGCTTTCTTT	CATTGAFF
TRBV6-1	TRBJ2-3	few	TRBD2	TGTGCCAGCAGTCCAGATCCGGGAGGGAGGACAGATACGCAGTATTTT	CASSPDPGGRTDTQYF